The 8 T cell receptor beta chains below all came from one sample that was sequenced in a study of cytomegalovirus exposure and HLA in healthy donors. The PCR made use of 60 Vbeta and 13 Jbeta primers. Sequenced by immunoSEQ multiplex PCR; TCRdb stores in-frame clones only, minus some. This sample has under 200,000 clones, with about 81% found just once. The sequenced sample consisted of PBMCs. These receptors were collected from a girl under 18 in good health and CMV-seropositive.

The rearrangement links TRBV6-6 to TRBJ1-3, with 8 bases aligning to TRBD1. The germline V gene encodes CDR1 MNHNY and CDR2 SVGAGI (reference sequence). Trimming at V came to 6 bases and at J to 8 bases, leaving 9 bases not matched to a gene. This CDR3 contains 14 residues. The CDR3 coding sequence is TGTGCCAGCAGCGCGGACAGGGATAGAGACACCATATATTTT. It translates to CASSADRDRDTIYF.

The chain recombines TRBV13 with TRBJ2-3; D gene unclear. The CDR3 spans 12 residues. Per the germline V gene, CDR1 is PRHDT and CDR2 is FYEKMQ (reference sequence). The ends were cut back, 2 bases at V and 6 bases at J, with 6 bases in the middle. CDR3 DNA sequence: TGTGCCAGCAGCTTACGAGCGGATACGCAGTATTTT. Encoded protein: CASSLRADTQYF. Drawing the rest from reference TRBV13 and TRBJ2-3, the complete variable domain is AAGVIQSPRHLIKEKRETATLKCYPIPRHDTVYWYQQGPGQDPQFLISFYEKMQSDKGSIPDRFSAQQFSDYHSELNMSSLELGDSALYFCASSLRADTQYFGPGTRLTVL.

CDR3 bases: TGCAGCACATTCATGGATACGCAGTATTTT. Translated, it gives CSTFMDTQYF. This rearrangement joins TRBV29-1 to TRBJ2-3; D is undetermined. Germline lookup yields CDR1 SQVTM and CDR2 ANQGSEA. V was cut by 8 bases and J by 6 bases, with 9 bases left in between. The length of the CDR3 is 10 residues.

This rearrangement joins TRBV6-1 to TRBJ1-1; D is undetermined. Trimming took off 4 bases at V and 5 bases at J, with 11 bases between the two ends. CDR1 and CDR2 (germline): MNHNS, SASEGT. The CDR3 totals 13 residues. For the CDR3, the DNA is TGTGCCAGCAGTGGTGCGCGGAGAACTGAAGCTTTCTTT. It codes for CASSGARRTEAFF.

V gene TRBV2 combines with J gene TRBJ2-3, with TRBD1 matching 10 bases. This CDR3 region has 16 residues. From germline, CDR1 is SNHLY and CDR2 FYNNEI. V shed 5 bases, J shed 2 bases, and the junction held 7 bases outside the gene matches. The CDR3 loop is CASSNRQGASTDTQYF. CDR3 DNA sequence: TGTGCCAGCAGTAATAGACAGGGGGCTTCCACAGATACGCAGTATTTT.

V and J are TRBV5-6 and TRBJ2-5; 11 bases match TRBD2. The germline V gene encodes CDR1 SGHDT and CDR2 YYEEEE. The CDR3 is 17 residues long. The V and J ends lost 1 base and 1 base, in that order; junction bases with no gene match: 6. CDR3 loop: CASSLTPGLAAQETQYF. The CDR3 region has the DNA TGTGCCAGCAGCTTGACTCCGGGACTAGCGGCCCAAGAGACCCAGTACTTC.

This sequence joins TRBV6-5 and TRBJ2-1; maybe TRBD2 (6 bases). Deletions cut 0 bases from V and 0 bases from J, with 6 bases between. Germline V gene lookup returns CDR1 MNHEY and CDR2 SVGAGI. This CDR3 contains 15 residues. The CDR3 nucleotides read TGTGCCAGCAGTTACTCTAGCGGCTCCTACAATGAGCAGTTCTTC. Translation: CASSYSSGSYNEQFF.

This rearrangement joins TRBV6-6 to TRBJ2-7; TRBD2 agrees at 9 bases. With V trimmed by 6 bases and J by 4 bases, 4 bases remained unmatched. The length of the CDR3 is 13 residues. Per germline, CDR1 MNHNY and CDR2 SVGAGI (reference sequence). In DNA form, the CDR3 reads TGTGCCAGCAGCTTAGCGGGAGAATACGAGCAGTACTTC. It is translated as CASSLAGEYEQYF.